Listed below are T cell receptor beta chains from one sample, sequenced in a study of cytomegalovirus exposure and HLA in healthy donors. TCRdb's copy holds only in-frame clones and misses some; the assay was immunoSEQ multiplex PCR. The table records about 160,000 clones, roughly 80% of them present only once. Sequences were obtained from PBMCs. These receptor sequences come from a woman in her late teens or twenties in good health and CMV-seronegative. Both conserved end residues are part of each CDR3. A D gene is named only where the DNA matches it firmly. Where a row states a size, it is once, few, many or the class of an expanded clone; other rows omit it.

cdr3_length: 15
clone_size: NA
j_call: TRBJ2-7
d_call: TRBD2
v_call: TRBV5-1
cdr3_aa: CASSWSPAGGREQYF
cdr3_nt: TGCGCCAGCAGCTGGAGCCCGGCGGGAGGGAGGGAGCAGTACTTC

cdr3_length: 15
clone_size: NA
j_call: TRBJ1-2
d_call: NA
v_call: TRBV5-5
cdr3_aa: CASSLGQDRYYGYTF
cdr3_nt: TGTGCCAGCAGCTTAGGCCAGGACAGATACTATGGCTACACCTTC

cdr3_length: 16
clone_size: few
j_call: TRBJ1-5
d_call: TRBD1
v_call: TRBV28
cdr3_aa: CASSLVVRQGFQPQHF
cdr3_nt: TGTGCCAGCAGTTTAGTGGTGAGACAGGGGTTTCAGCCCCAGCATTTT

cdr3_length: 15
clone_size: NA
j_call: TRBJ2-7
d_call: TRBD2
v_call: TRBV6-5
cdr3_aa: CASSPMTSGTYEQYF
cdr3_nt: TGTGCCAGCAGCCCCATGACTAGCGGCACCTACGAGCAGTACTTC

cdr3_length: 14
clone_size: NA
j_call: TRBJ1-2
d_call: NA
v_call: TRBV7-9
cdr3_aa: CASSLEGGSYGYTF
cdr3_nt: TGTGCCAGCAGCTTAGAAGGCGGCAGCTATGGCTACACCTTC

cdr3_length: 14
clone_size: NA
j_call: TRBJ2-1
d_call: TRBD1
v_call: TRBV15
cdr3_aa: CATSLRDSYNEQFF
cdr3_nt: TGTGCCACCAGCCTCCGGGACAGCTACAATGAGCAGTTCTTC

cdr3_length: 15
clone_size: once
j_call: TRBJ2-1
d_call: TRBD2
v_call: TRBV5-1
cdr3_aa: CASSLSPSGGNEQFF
cdr3_nt: TGCGCCAGCAGCTTGTCCCCTAGCGGGGGGAATGAGCAGTTCTTC

cdr3_length: 17
clone_size: NA
j_call: TRBJ1-6
d_call: NA
v_call: TRBV5-1
cdr3_aa: CASSLAVRGFGNSPLHF
cdr3_nt: TGCGCCAGCAGCTTGGCTGTTCGGGGATTCGGGAATTCACCCCTCCACTTT

cdr3_length: 16
clone_size: NA
j_call: TRBJ2-3
d_call: TRBD1
v_call: TRBV7-9
cdr3_aa: CASSLGQGKSTDTQYF
cdr3_nt: TGTGCCAGCAGCCTCGGACAGGGCAAGAGCACAGATACGCAGTATTTT

cdr3_length: 14
clone_size: NA
j_call: TRBJ1-5
d_call: NA
v_call: TRBV5-1
cdr3_aa: CASSLDTGAQPQHF
cdr3_nt: TGCGCCAGCAGCTTGGACACGGGAGCTCAGCCCCAGCATTTT

cdr3_length: 16
clone_size: NA
j_call: TRBJ2-5
d_call: TRBD2
v_call: TRBV2
cdr3_aa: CASTREAAGGLETQYF
cdr3_nt: TGTGCCAGCACGCGGGAGGCAGCGGGAGGGCTGGAGACCCAGTACTTC

cdr3_length: 18
clone_size: NA
j_call: TRBJ1-5
d_call: TRBD1
v_call: TRBV18
cdr3_aa: CASSPPSGTGGFNQPQHF
cdr3_nt: TGTGCCAGCTCACCCCCCTCCGGGACAGGGGGCTTCAATCAGCCCCAGCATTTT

cdr3_length: 13
clone_size: few
j_call: TRBJ2-3
d_call: NA
v_call: TRBV28
cdr3_aa: CASRWRATDTQYF
cdr3_nt: TGTGCCAGCAGGTGGAGGGCCACAGATACGCAGTATTTT

cdr3_length: 15
clone_size: NA
j_call: TRBJ1-2
d_call: TRBD1
v_call: TRBV4-2
cdr3_aa: CASSQDLEGASGYTF
cdr3_nt: TGTGCCAGCAGCCAAGATCTTGAGGGGGCGAGTGGCTACACCTTC

cdr3_length: 20
clone_size: NA
j_call: TRBJ2-1
d_call: NA
v_call: TRBV5-4
cdr3_aa: CASSDLRDYNRLFSYNEQFF
cdr3_nt: TGTGCCAGCAGCGACCTCCGAGACTATAATCGCCTATTCTCCTACAATGAGCAGTTCTTC

cdr3_length: 15
clone_size: NA
j_call: TRBJ2-5
d_call: TRBD2
v_call: TRBV27
cdr3_aa: CASREATGLQETQYF
cdr3_nt: TGTGCCAGCAGAGAGGCCACGGGACTACAAGAGACCCAGTACTTC

cdr3_length: 14
clone_size: NA
j_call: TRBJ2-5
d_call: NA
v_call: TRBV11-2
cdr3_aa: CASSRLQAQETQYF
cdr3_nt: TGTGCCAGCAGCCGCCTACAGGCTCAAGAGACCCAGTACTTC

cdr3_length: 14
clone_size: NA
j_call: TRBJ1-1
d_call: NA
v_call: TRBV28
cdr3_aa: CASNGNRGNTEAFF
cdr3_nt: TGTGCCAGCAACGGGAATCGGGGGAACACTGAAGCTTTCTTT

cdr3_length: 15
clone_size: NA
j_call: TRBJ1-4
d_call: NA
v_call: TRBV6-1
cdr3_aa: CASSSMGATNEKLFF
cdr3_nt: TGTGCCAGCAGCTCCATGGGGGCGACTAATGAAAAACTGTTTTTT

cdr3_length: 15
clone_size: NA
j_call: TRBJ2-5
d_call: TRBD2
v_call: TRBV2
cdr3_aa: CASSIWTSGRETQYF
cdr3_nt: TGTGCCAGCAGTATTTGGACTAGCGGGAGGGAGACCCAGTACTTC